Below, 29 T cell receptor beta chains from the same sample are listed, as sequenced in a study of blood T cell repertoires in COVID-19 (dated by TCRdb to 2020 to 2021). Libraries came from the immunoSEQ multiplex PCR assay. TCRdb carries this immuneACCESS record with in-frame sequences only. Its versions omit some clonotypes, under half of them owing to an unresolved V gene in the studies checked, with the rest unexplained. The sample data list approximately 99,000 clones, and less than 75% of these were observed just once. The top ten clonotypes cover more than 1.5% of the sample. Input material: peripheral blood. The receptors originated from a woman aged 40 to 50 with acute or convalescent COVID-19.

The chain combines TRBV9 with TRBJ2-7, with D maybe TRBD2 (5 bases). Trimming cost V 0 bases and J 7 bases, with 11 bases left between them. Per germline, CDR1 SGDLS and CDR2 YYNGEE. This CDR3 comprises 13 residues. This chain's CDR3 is CASSVGETTEQYF. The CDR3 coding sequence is TGTGCCAGCAGCGTAGGGGAGACAACAGAGCAGTACTTC.

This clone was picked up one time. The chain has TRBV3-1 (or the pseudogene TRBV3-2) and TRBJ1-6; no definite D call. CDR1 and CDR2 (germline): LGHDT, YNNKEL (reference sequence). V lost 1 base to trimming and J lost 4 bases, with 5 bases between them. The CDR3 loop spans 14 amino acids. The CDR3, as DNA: TGTGCCAGCAGCCAAGGCGGGTATAATTCACCCCTCCACTTT. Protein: CASSQGGYNSPLHF.

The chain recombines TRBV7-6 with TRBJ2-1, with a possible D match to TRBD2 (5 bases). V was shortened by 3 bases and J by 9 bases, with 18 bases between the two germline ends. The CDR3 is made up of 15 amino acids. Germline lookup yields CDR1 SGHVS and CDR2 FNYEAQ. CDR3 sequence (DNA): TGTGCCAGCAGCTTGGGTAGCGCCGTCGTGGGTGAGCAGTTCTTC. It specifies CASSLGSAVVGEQFF.

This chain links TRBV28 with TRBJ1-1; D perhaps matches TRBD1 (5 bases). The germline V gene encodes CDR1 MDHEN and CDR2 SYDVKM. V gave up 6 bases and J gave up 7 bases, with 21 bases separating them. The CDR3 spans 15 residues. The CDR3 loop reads CASRGQRDFIGEAFF. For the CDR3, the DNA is TGTGCCAGCAGGGGCCAGAGGGACTTCATCGGTGAAGCTTTCTTT.

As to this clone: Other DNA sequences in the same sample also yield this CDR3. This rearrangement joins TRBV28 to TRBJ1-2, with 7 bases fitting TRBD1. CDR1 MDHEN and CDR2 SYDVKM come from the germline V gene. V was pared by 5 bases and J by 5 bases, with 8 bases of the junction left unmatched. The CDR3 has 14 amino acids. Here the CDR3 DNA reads TGTGCCAGCAGTCTACAGACAGGGAAGTATGGCTACACCTTC. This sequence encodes CASSLQTGKYGYTF.

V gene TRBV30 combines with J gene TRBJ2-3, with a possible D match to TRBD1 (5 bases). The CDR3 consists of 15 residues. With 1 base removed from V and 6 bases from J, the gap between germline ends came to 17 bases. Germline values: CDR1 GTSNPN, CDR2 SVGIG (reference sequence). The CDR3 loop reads CAWSDPTAWVDTQYF. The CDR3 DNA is TGTGCCTGGAGTGATCCGACAGCTTGGGTGGATACGCAGTATTTT.

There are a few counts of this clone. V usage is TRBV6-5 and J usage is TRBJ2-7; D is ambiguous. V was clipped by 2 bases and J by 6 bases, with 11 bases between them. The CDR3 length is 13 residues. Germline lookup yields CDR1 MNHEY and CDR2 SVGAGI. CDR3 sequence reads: CASSYTITREQYF. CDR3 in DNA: TGTGCCAGCAGTTACACCATTACTCGCGAGCAGTACTTC.

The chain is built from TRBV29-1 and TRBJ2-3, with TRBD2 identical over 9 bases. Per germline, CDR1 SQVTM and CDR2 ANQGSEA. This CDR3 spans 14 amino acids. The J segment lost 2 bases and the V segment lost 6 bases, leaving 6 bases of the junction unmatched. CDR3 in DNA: TGCAGCGTCCTTAGCGGGGGCACCACAGATACGCAGTATTTT. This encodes CSVLSGGTTDTQYF.

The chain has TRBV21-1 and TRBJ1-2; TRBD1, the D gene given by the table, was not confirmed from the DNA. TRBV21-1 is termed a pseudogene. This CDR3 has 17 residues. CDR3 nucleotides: TGTGCCAGCAGCAAAAATGGGCGTTGGACAGGAGTCTATGGCTACACCTTC. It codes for CASSKNGRWTGVYGYTF.

In DNA, the CDR3 is TGTGCCAGCAGTACAGGGGTCCCACCCCTCCACTTT. Translating gives CASSTGVPPLHF. The chain carries TRBV12-3 or TRBV12-4 and TRBJ1-6, with 7 nucleotides matching TRBD1. This CDR3 has 12 residues. V dropped 5 bases and J dropped 11; count of bases not matched to a gene: 3.

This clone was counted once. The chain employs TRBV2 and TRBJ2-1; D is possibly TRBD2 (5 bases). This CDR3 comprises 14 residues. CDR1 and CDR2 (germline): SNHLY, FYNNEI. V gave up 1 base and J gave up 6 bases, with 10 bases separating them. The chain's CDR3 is CASSEVVRVNEQFF. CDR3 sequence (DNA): TGTGCCAGCAGTGAAGTAGTGAGGGTCAATGAGCAGTTCTTC.

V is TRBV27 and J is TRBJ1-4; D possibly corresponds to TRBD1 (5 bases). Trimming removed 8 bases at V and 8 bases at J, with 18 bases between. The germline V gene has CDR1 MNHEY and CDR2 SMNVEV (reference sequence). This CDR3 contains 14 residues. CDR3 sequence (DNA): TGTGCCAGCGGCTTCAGGGAGGGTGTAGAAAAACTGTTTTTT. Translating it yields CASGFREGVEKLFF.

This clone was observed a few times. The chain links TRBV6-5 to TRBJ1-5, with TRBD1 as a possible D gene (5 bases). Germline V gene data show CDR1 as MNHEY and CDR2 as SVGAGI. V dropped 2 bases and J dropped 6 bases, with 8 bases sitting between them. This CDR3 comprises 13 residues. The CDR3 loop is CASSYRGSQPQHF. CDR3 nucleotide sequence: TGTGCCAGCAGTTACAGGGGTAGTCAGCCCCAGCATTTT.

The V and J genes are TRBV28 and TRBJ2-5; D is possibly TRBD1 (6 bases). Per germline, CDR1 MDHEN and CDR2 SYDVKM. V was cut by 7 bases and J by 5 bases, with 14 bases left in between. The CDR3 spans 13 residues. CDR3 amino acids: CASNPTGLETQYF. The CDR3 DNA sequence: TGTGCCAGCAACCCCACAGGGTTGGAGACCCAGTACTTC.

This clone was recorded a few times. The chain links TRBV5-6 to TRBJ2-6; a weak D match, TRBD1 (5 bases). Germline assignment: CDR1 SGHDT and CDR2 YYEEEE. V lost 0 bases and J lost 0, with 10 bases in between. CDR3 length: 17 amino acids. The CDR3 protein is CASSLDRWGSGANVLTF. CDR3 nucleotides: TGTGCCAGCAGCTTGGACAGGTGGGGCTCTGGGGCCAACGTCCTGACTTTC.

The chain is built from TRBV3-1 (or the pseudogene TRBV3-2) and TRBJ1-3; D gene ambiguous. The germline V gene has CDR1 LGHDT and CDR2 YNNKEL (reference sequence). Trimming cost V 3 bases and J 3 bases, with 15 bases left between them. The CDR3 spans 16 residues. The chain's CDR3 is CASSHPTRSIGNTIYF. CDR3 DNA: TGTGCCAGCAGCCACCCGACACGATCTATTGGAAACACCATATATTTT.

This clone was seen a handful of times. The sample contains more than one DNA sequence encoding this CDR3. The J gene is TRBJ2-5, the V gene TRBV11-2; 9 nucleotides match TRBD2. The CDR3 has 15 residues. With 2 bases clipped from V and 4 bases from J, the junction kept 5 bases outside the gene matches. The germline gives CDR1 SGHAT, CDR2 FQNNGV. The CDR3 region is CASSLSSGGGETQYF. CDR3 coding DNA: TGTGCCAGCAGCTTAAGTAGCGGGGGAGGAGAGACCCAGTACTTC.

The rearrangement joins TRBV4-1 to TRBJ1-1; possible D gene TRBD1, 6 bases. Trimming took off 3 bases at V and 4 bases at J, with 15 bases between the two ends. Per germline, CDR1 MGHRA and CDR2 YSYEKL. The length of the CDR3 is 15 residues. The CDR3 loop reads CASSQSRGTFTEAFF. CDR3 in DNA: TGCGCCAGCAGCCAGAGTAGGGGGACCTTCACTGAAGCTTTCTTT.

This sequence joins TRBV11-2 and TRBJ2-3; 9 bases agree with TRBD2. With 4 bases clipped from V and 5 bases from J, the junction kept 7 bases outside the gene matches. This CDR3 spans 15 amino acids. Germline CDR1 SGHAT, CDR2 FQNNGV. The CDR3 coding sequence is TGTGCCAGCAGCTCGAGGCTAGCGGGGATAGATACGCAGTATTTT. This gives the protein CASSSRLAGIDTQYF.

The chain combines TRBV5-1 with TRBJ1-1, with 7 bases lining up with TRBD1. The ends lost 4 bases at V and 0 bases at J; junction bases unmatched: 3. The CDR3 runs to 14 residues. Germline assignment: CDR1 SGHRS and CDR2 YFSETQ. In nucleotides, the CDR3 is TGCGCCAGCAGCGGAGGGGGCTTGAACACTGAAGCTTTCTTT. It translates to CASSGGGLNTEAFF.

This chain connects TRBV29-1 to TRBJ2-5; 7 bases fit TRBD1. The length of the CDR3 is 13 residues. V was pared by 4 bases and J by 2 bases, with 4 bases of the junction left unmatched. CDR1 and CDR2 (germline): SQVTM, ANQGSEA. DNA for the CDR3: TGCAGCGTTGTGGGGACAGATCAAGAGACCCAGTACTTC. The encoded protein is CSVVGTDQETQYF.

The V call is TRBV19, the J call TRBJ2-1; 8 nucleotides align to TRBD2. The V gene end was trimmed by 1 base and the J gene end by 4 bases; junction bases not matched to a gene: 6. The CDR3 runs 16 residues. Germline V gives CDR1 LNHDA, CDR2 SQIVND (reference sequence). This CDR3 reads CASSIARAGGYNEQFF. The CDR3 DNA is TGTGCCAGTAGTATAGCGAGGGCGGGGGGTTACAATGAGCAGTTCTTC.

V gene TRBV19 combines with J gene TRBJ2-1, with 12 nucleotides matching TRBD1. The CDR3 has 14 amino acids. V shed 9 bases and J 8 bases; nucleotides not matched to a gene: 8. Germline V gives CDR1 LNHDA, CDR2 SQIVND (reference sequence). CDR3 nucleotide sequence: TGTGCCAGCCGGGACAGGGGGCGCTTGGATGAGCAGTTCTTC. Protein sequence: CASRDRGRLDEQFF.

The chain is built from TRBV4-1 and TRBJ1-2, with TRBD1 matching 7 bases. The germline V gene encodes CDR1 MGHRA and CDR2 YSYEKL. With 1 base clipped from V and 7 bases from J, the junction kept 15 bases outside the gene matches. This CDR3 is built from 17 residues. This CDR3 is CASSQGNSGQAVRGYTF. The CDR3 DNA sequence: TGCGCCAGCAGCCAAGGAAATTCTGGACAGGCTGTTCGTGGCTACACCTTC.

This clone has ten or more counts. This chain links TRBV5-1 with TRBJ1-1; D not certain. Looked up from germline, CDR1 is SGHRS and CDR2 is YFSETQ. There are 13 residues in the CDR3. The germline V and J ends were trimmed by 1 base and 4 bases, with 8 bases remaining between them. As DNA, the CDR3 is TGCGCCAGCAGCTTGTCAGAGGTCACTGAAGCTTTCTTT. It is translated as CASSLSEVTEAFF.

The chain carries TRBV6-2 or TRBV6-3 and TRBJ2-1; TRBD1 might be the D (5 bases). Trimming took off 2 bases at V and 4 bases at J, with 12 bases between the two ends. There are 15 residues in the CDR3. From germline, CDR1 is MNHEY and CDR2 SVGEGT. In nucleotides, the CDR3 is TGTGCCAGCAGTTACAGAGACAGCCGTTACAATGAGCAGTTCTTC. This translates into CASSYRDSRYNEQFF.

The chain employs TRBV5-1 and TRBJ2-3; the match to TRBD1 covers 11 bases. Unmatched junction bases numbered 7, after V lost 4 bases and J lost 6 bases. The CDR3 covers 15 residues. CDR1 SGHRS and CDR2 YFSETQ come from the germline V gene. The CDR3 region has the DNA TGCGCCAGCAGCCTCGGGACAGGGGGTGGGGATACGCAGTATTTT. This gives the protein CASSLGTGGGDTQYF.

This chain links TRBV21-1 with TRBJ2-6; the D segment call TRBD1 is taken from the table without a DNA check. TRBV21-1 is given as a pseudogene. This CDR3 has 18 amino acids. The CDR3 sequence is CASNYRTFSGSGANVLTF. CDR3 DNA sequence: TGTGCCAGCAACTACAGGACCTTCTCGGGTTCTGGGGCCAACGTCCTGACTTTC.

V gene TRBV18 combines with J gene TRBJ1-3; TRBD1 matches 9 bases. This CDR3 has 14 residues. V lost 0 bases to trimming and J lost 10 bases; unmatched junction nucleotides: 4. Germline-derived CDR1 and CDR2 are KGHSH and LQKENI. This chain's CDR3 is CASSPPGTGRTIYF. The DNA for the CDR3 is TGTGCCAGCTCACCACCGGGGACAGGGAGGACCATATATTTT.